The clone carrying this T cell receptor beta chain showed up many times. The sample is drawn from a study of T cells after yellow fever vaccination. The CDR3 runs to 15 residues. Trimming at V came to 2 bases and at J to 5 bases, leaving 4 bases not matched to a gene. The germline CDR1 and CDR2 sequences are SGHRS and YFSETQ. Each CDR3 protein gets one entry after TCRdb re-called the 5' RACE reads with MiXCR. The table shows about 53,000 distinct CDR3 sequences, with approximately 6.5% occurring only once. Sample: CD8+ T cells sorted from PBMCs, taken on the day of the first yellow fever vaccination. The genes are TRBV5-1 and TRBJ2-2; 9 bases fit TRBD1. The sequence was obtained from a man between 18 and 29 years old who received the YFV17D yellow fever vaccine. The CDR3 loop reads CASSFRDRDTGELFF. The CDR3 DNA is TGCGCCAGCAGCTTCCGGGACAGGGATACCGGGGAGCTGTTTTTT.